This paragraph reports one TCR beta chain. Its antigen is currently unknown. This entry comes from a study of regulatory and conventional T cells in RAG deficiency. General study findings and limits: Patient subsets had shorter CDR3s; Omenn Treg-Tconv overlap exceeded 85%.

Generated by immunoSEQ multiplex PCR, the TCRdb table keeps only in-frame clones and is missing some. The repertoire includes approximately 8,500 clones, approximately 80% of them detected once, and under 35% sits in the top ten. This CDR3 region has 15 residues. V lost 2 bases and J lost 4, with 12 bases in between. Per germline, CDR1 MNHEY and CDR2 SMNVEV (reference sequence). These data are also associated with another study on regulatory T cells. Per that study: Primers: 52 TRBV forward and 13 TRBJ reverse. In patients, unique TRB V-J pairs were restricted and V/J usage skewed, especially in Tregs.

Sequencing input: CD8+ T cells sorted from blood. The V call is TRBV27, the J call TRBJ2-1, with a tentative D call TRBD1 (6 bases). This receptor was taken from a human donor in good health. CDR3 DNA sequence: TGTGCCAGCAGTTTAGAGACAGGCAGTTACAATGAGCAGTTCTTC. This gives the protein CASSLETGSYNEQFF.